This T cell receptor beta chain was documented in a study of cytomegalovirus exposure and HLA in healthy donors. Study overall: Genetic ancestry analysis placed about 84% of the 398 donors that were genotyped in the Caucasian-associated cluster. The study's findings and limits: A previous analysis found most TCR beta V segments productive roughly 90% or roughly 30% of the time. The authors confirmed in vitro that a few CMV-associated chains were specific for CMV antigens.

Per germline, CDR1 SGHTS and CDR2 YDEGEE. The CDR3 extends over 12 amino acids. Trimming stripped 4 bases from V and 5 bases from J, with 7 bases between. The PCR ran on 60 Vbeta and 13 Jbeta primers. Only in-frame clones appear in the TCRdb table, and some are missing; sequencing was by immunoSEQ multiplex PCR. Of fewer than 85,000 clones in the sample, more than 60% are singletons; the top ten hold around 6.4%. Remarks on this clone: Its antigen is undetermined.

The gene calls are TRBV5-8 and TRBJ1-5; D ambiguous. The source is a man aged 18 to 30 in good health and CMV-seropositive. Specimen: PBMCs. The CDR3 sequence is CASSPSYQPQHF. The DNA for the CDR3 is TGTGCCAGCAGCCCGAGTTATCAGCCCCAGCATTTT.